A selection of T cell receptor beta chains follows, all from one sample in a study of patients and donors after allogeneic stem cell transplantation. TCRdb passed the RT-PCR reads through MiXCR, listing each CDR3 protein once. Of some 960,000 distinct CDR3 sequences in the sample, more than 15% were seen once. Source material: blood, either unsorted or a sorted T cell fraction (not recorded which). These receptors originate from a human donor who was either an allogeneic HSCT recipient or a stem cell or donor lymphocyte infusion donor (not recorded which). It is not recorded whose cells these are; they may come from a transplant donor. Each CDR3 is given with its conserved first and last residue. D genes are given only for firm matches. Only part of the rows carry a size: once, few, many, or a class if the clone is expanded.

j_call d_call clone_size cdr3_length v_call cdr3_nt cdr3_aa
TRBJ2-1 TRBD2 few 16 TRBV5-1 TGCGCCAGCAGCTTGGGGGCTAGCGGGAGGTCGAATGAGCAGTTCTTC CASSLGASGRSNEQFF
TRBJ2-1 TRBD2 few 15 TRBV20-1 TGCAGTGCTAGAGTCACTAGCGGGAGTTACAATGAGCAGTTCTTC CSARVTSGSYNEQFF
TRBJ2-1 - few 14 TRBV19 TGTGCCAGTAGGTCTAGCGACCCCTACAATGAGCAGTTCTTC CASRSSDPYNEQFF
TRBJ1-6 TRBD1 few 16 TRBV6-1 TGTGCCAGCAGGGAACCCCGGACAGGGGAGAATTCACCCCTCCACTTT CASREPRTGENSPLHF
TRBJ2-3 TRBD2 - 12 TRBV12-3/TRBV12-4 TGTGCCAGCAGAGGACTAGGAATGGCGCAGTATTTT CASRGLGMAQYF
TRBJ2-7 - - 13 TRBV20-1 TGCAGTGCTAGGAGACAGCTATCCTACGAGCAGTACTTC CSARRQLSYEQYF
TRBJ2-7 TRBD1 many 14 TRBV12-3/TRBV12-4 TGTGCCAGCAGTTCCCTGACAGGGGGGGACGAGCAGTACTTC CASSSLTGGDEQYF
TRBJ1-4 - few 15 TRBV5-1 TGCGCCAGCAGCTTGTTCCCCGACGGTAATGAAAAACTGTTTTTT CASSLFPDGNEKLFF
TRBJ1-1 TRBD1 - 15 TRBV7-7 TGTGCCAGCAGCCCAGACAGGGTGCAGAACACTGAAGCTTTCTTT CASSPDRVQNTEAFF
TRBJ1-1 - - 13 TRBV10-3 TGTGCCATCACCAGGGACGGGAACACTGAAGCTTTCTTT CAITRDGNTEAFF
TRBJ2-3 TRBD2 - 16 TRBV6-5 TGTGCCAGCAGTTACGCGGGCGGGAGTGTCCCAGATACGCAGTATTTT CASSYAGGSVPDTQYF
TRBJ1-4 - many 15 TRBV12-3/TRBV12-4 TGTGCCAGCAGCAGGACTCAGACAGGAACTGAAAAACTGTTTTTT CASSRTQTGTEKLFF
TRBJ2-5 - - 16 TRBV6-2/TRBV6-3 TGTGCCAGCAGTTCGAAGAGGACAGCTATCCAAGAGACCCAGTACTTC CASSSKRTAIQETQYF
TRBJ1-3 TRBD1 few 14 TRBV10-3 TGTGCCATCCGTGGGACAGGGGGTAGAAACACCATATATTTT CAIRGTGGRNTIYF
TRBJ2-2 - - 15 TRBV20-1 TGCAGTGCTAGAGATGGGGCGAGGGCCGACGGGGAGCTGTTTTTT CSARDGARADGELFF
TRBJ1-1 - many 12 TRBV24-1 TGTGCCACCAGTGATGCCAGCACTGAAGCTTTCTTT CATSDASTEAFF
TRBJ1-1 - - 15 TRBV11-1 TGTGCCAGCAGCGCGTCCGGGGCTCAGAACACTGAAGCTTTCTTT CASSASGAQNTEAFF